This entry lists 17 T cell receptor beta chains sequenced from one sample in a study of T cell repertoires in cytomegalovirus infection. One entry per CDR3 protein, called by TCRdb with MiXCR from the reads. The table includes 51,000 or so distinct CDR3 sequences, 20% detected once. For these TCRs, the target antigens are not known. The input for sequencing was CD8+ T cells from cultured PBMCs, taken from culture after CMV antigen stimulation. The receptors come from a human donor in good health (CMV status not recorded). Some clones in this sample may be carry-over from other donors' samples.

Points on this clonotype: This CDR3 fails to terminate in the conserved phenylalanine or tryptophan, so it likely reflects a read error. It is unclear where the CDR3 begins or ends on the DNA, so no DNA is shown, and the CDR3 is as TCRdb lists it. The chain is built from TRBV4-3 and TRBJ2-7. Germline V lookup: CDR1 LGHNA, CDR2 YSLEER. The CDR3 is 9 residues long, counting both termini. CDR3 amino acids: CASSQVTWL.

In this sample, this clonotype turned up once. The chain employs TRBV7-6 and TRBJ2-1, with D tentatively TRBD1 or TRBD2 (5 bases each). Trimming took off 5 bases at V and 0 bases at J, with 11 bases between the two ends. The CDR3 runs 15 residues. Looked up from germline, CDR1 is SGHVS and CDR2 is FNYEAQ. The CDR3: CASSGTGGSYNEQFF. Here the CDR3 DNA reads TGTGCCAGCAGCGGGACCGGTGGCTCCTACAATGAGCAGTTCTTC. Based on the CDR3 plus reference TRBV7-6 and TRBJ2-1, the full variable domain is GAGVSQSPRYKVTKRGQDVALRCDPISGHVSLYWYRQALGQGPEFLTYFNYEAQQDKSGLPNDRFSAERPEGSISTLTIQRTEQRDSAMYRCASSGTGGSYNEQFFGPGTRLTVL.

This chain uses TRBV14 with TRBJ2-5; 7 bases map to TRBD1. The CDR3 has 15 residues. Trimming cost V 1 base and J 5 bases; bases outside gene matches: 7. Germline V gene data show CDR1 as SGHDN and CDR2 as FVKESK. CDR3 region: CASSQATGFGETQYF. CDR3 DNA: TGTGCCAGCAGCCAAGCGACAGGGTTTGGGGAGACCCAGTACTTC.

There are a few counts of this clonotype. This sequence joins TRBV19 and TRBJ1-2, with D unresolved. This CDR3 comprises 15 residues. Trimming pared 6 bases from V and 8 bases from J, leaving 22 bases between. Germline V gene lookup returns CDR1 LNHDA and CDR2 SQIVND (reference sequence). In DNA form, the CDR3 reads TGTGCCAGTAGCGCCCTGGCGGCCGGCGAGCGGGGCTACACCTTC. As protein: CASSALAAGERGYTF.

V usage is TRBV11-2 and J usage is TRBJ2-5; D is possibly TRBD1 or TRBD2 (5 bases each). This CDR3 spans 14 amino acids. Germline CDR1 SGHAT, CDR2 FQNNGV. V lost 2 bases and J 4 bases, leaving 11 bases between the germline ends. The CDR3 spells CASSLRMGVETQYF. The CDR3 nucleotides are TGTGCCAGCAGCTTAAGGATGGGGGTAGAGACCCAGTACTTC.

The chain is built from TRBV7-6 and TRBJ1-1, with 9 bases identical to TRBD1. Germline CDR1 and CDR2: SGHVS and FNYEAQ. This CDR3 is 15 amino acids long. V gave up 6 bases and J gave up 0 bases; unmatched junction bases: 5. CDR3 residues: CASSWGQGLNTEAFF. CDR3 bases: TGTGCCAGCAGTTGGGGACAGGGATTGAACACTGAAGCTTTCTTT. The full variable domain, in which reference TRBV7-6 and TRBJ1-1 provide the parts outside the CDR3, is GAGVSQSPRYKVTKRGQDVALRCDPISGHVSLYWYRQALGQGPEFLTYFNYEAQQDKSGLPNDRFSAERPEGSISTLTIQRTEQRDSAMYRCASSWGQGLNTEAFFGQGTRLTVV.

This clonotype was seen a handful of times. The chain uses TRBV3-1 and TRBJ2-1; the D is unclear. Germline lookup yields CDR1 LGHDT and CDR2 YNNKEL (reference sequence). The CDR3 consists of 20 residues. V gave up 4 bases and J gave up 13 bases, with 38 bases separating them. CDR3 protein: CASSPGVGPTTLYNEYPQFF. The CDR3 coding sequence is TGTGCCAGCAGCCCAGGCGTGGGTCCCACCACGTTATACAATGAGTACCCACAGTTCTTC.

The rearrangement uses TRBV10-2 and TRBJ1-6; D is undetermined. V lost 2 bases, J lost 7 bases, and 12 bases lay in between. The CDR3 loop spans 15 amino acids. Germline CDR1 WSHSY, CDR2 SAAADI. The CDR3 sequence is CASSEPGQRNSPLHF. The CDR3 DNA sequence: TGCGCCAGCAGTGAGCCGGGCCAAAGGAATTCACCCCTCCACTTT.

V and J are TRBV7-2 and TRBJ2-2; D is uncertain. From germline, CDR1 is SGHTA and CDR2 FQGNSA. This CDR3 has 13 amino acids. V dropped 5 bases and J dropped 5 bases, with 9 bases sitting between them. In DNA, the CDR3 is TGTGCCAGCAGCCCCGGCGGTACCGGGGAGCTGTTTTTT. Its translation: CASSPGGTGELFF. The complete variable domain, with remaining parts taken from reference TRBV7-2 and TRBJ2-2, reads GAGVSQSPSNKVTEKGKDVELRCDPISGHTALYWYRQSLGQGLEFLIYFQGNSAPDKSGLPSDRFSAERTGGSVSTLTIQRTQQEDSAVYLCASSPGGTGELFFGEGSRLTVL.

The DNA for the CDR3 is TGCAGCGTTGAAGAAGGGGACAGCTCCTACAATGAGCAGTTCTTC. It codes for CSVEEGDSSYNEQFF. The chain links TRBV29-1 to TRBJ2-1; 7 bases map to TRBD1. Germline CDR1 is SQVTM and CDR2 is ANQGSEA. This CDR3 spans 15 amino acids. V shed 0 bases, J shed 0 bases, and the junction held 2 bases outside the gene matches.

This clonotype occurred many times. This chain connects TRBV11-3 to TRBJ2-1, with TRBD2 matching over 12 bases. Germline V gene sequence: CDR1 SGHNT, CDR2 YENEEA. This CDR3 has 16 residues. The J segment lost 5 bases and the V segment lost 5 bases, leaving 7 bases of the junction unmatched. Here the CDR3 DNA reads TGTGCCAGCAGCACGAGACGACTAGCGGGGGACAATGAGCAGTTCTTC. Its translation is CASSTRRLAGDNEQFF.

The chain combines TRBV20-1 with TRBJ2-3; tentative D call: TRBD2 (6 bases). CDR1 is DFQATT, CDR2 SNEGSKA, per germline (reference sequence). V was pared by 0 bases and J by 0 bases, with 10 bases between. The CDR3 is 15 amino acids. For the CDR3, the DNA is TGCAGTGCTAGAGAGGCGGGGCTAAGCACAGATACGCAGTATTTT. This translates into CSAREAGLSTDTQYF.

The sample holds a few counts of this clonotype. The V gene is TRBV28, the J gene TRBJ1-2; TRBD1 might be the D (6 bases). The CDR3 runs to 15 residues. Germline V lookup: CDR1 MDHEN, CDR2 SYDVKM. Trimming took 6 bases from V and 0 from J, leaving 14 bases between them. CDR3 protein: CASSHGTLANYGYTF. The CDR3, as DNA: TGTGCCAGCAGCCACGGGACATTAGCTAACTATGGCTACACCTTC.

The chain joins TRBV7-9 to TRBJ2-7, with 7 bases lining up with TRBD1. J gave up 0 bases and V 3 bases, and 8 bases lay outside the gene matches. Germline V gives CDR1 SEHNR, CDR2 FQNEAQ (reference sequence). This CDR3 is built from 16 residues. This chain's CDR3 is CASSFPGTASSYEQYF. In DNA form, the CDR3 reads TGTGCCAGCAGCTTCCCCGGGACAGCTAGCTCCTACGAGCAGTACTTC. The complete variable domain, with remaining parts taken from reference TRBV7-9 and TRBJ2-7, reads DTGVSQNPRHKITKRGQNVTFRCDPISEHNRLYWYRQTLGQGPEFLTYFQNEAQLEKSRLLSDRFSAERPKGSFSTLEIQRTEQGDSAMYLCASSFPGTASSYEQYFGPGTRLTVT.

This clonotype qualifies as large (0.1 to 1%). The V call is TRBV14, the J call TRBJ1-4; unclear D gene. Between the trimmed V and J ends, which lost 0 bases and 10 bases, there was a span of 6 bases. Germline lookup yields CDR1 SGHDN and CDR2 FVKESK. The CDR3 spans 12 residues. The chain's CDR3 is CASSQDRVKLFF. The CDR3 DNA reads as TGTGCCAGCAGCCAAGATCGGGTAAAACTGTTTTTT.

This clonotype was found a few times. The chain employs TRBV4-3 and TRBJ1-6, with D perhaps TRBD1 (5 bases). The CDR3 spans 16 residues. Germline CDR1 reads LGHNA; CDR2 reads YSLEER. V was cut by 0 bases and J by 5 bases, with 11 bases left in between. CDR3 nucleotide sequence: TGCGCCAGCAGCCAAGAGGCAGGACATAATAATTCACCCCTCCACTTT. Encoded protein: CASSQEAGHNNSPLHF.

The rearrangement uses TRBV11-2 and TRBJ2-5, with 8 bases lining up with TRBD1. The V segment lost 3 bases and the J segment 5 bases; nucleotides outside the gene matches: 5. This CDR3 region has 14 residues. CDR1 and CDR2 from the germline V gene are SGHAT and FQNNGV. The DNA for the CDR3 is TGTGCCAGCAGCTTGACAGGGGTCACGGAGACCCAGTACTTC. Amino acids: CASSLTGVTETQYF.